Listed here are 31 T cell receptor beta chains from one sample, sequenced in a study of molecular identifiers for immune sequencing clone quantification. From the PCR reads, TCRdb called clonotypes with MiXCR, one entry per CDR3 protein. This sample yields about 640,000 distinct CDR3 sequences, of which about 20% are seen a single time; approximately 0.9% belongs to the top ten. Sequences were obtained from naive CD8+ T cells from blood, with Jurkat cell RNA spiked in. As to subset: FACS-sorted CD8+CD4-CCR7+CD45RA+ naive T cells. The receptors come from a human donor in good health. Some libraries in this study had Jurkat cell RNA spiked in.

This clonotype was counted many times. CDR3 in amino acids: CASSPWMTSSYEQYF. In nucleotides, the CDR3 is TGTGCCAGCAGCCCCTGGATGACCAGCTCCTACGAGCAGTACTTC. The chain uses TRBV12-3 or TRBV12-4 and TRBJ2-7; no clear D gene. CDR3 length: 15 amino acids. V lost 6 bases to trimming and J lost 0 bases, with 15 bases between them.

This clonotype was counted at least ten times. This CDR3 is CASSDSGTTDTQYF. For the CDR3, the DNA is TGTGCCAGCAGCGATTCAGGGACCACAGATACGCAGTATTTT. The chain has TRBV9 and TRBJ2-3, with D tentatively TRBD1 or TRBD2 (5 bases each). The CDR3 has 14 amino acids. The V and J ends lost 3 bases and 2 bases respectively, with 10 bases between them. CDR1 and CDR2 (germline): SGDLS, YYNGEE.

This clonotype was counted only a few times. The rearrangement uses TRBV20-1 and TRBJ2-3; D could derive from TRBD1 or TRBD2 (5 bases each). Trimming took 0 bases from V and 4 from J, leaving 20 bases between them. The CDR3 consists of 17 residues. In germline, CDR1 is DFQATT, CDR2 SNEGSKA (reference sequence). CDR3 coding DNA: TGCAGTGCTAGAGATCCGTCGGGGCTAGTGTACCCAGATACGCAGTATTTT. It encodes CSARDPSGLVYPDTQYF.

The CDR3 coding sequence is TGTGCCAGCAGCTCGTGGGGCGGGGAGCTGTTTTTT. Translation gives CASSSWGGELFF. This chain links TRBV11-3 with TRBJ2-2; D is ambiguous. V was pared by 4 bases and J by 7 bases, with 7 bases between. This CDR3 has 12 residues. The germline V gene encodes CDR1 SGHNT and CDR2 YENEEA.

The chain is built from TRBV19 and TRBJ1-6; D is perhaps TRBD1 (6 bases). From germline, CDR1 is LNHDA and CDR2 SQIVND (reference sequence). Trimming left V 10 bases short and J 9 bases short, with 31 bases between. The CDR3 runs 18 residues. The CDR3 loop reads CAISLFPQGSESVSPLHF. The CDR3 bases are TGTGCCATCTCCCTTTTCCCACAGGGAAGTGAAAGTGTTTCACCCCTCCACTTT. Full variable domain (rest looked up from reference TRBV19 and TRBJ1-6): DGGITQSPKYLFRKEGQNVTLSCEQNLNHDAMYWYRQDPGQGLRLIYYSQIVNDFQKGDIAEGYSVSREKKESFPLTVTSAQKNPTAFYLCAISLFPQGSESVSPLHFGNGTRLTVT.

On this clonotype itself: A much larger clone sits a single nucleotide away, making a read error possible. The J gene is TRBJ1-2, the V gene TRBV2; TRBD1 aligns across 10 bases. From germline, CDR1 is SNHLY and CDR2 FYNNEI. The CDR3 sequence is 14 residues long. The CDR3 DNA sequence: TGTACCAGCAGTTTTGGACAGGGGGACTATGGCTACACCTTC. Protein: CTSSFGQGDYGYTF.

This clonotype has just a few counts. The V call is TRBV3-1, the J call TRBJ2-1; maybe TRBD1 (5 bases). Germline-derived CDR1 and CDR2 are LGHDT and YNNKEL (reference sequence). V lost 0 bases and J 5 bases, leaving 8 bases between the germline ends. The length of the CDR3 is 14 residues. The CDR3 loop reads CASSQDRQNNEQFF. CDR3 sequence (DNA): TGTGCCAGCAGCCAAGACAGACAGAACAATGAGCAGTTCTTC.

This sequence joins TRBV11-2 and TRBJ2-5; tentatively, D is TRBD1 (6 bases). The germline CDR1 and CDR2 sequences are SGHAT and FQNNGV. The CDR3 has 16 amino acids. The V gene lost 3 bases and the J gene lost 1 base, with 15 bases spanning the gap. The CDR3 loop is CASSFDLGGAQETQYF. As DNA, the CDR3 is TGTGCCAGCAGCTTCGATCTAGGGGGAGCCCAAGAGACCCAGTACTTC.

A note on this clonotype: This sequence may be a read error, since a much larger clone differs from it by one base. The V and J genes are TRBV10-2 and TRBJ2-5; D may be TRBD1 or TRBD2 (5 bases each). The CDR3 runs 15 residues. Trimming pared 2 bases from V and 5 bases from J, leaving 15 bases between. The germline V gene has CDR1 WSHSY and CDR2 SAAADI. The CDR3 DNA reads TGCGCCAGCAGTGAGCCCCGGGACCCCCATGAGACCCAGTACTTC. Translating it yields CASSEPRDPHETQYF.

This clonotype was recorded at least ten times. The chain combines TRBV5-3 with TRBJ2-3; no definite D call. TRBV5-3 is an open reading frame whose function is uncertain. This CDR3 spans 13 amino acids. V was trimmed by 7 bases and J by 2 bases, leaving 11 bases between them. In DNA form, the CDR3 reads TGTGCCAGACCAAGAAGGTCCACAGATACGCAGTATTTT. Translation gives CARPRRSTDTQYF.

The chain carries TRBV3-1 and TRBJ2-3; 7 bases align to TRBD2. Per the germline V gene, CDR1 is LGHDT and CDR2 is YNNKEL (reference sequence). CDR3 length: 16 amino acids. Germline trimming cut 3 bases from V and 4 bases from J; bases unmatched to any gene: 10. The chain's CDR3 is CASSQGWGGSSDTQYF. Here the CDR3 DNA reads TGTGCCAGCAGCCAGGGTTGGGGCGGGAGTTCAGATACGCAGTATTTT.

This clonotype was observed many times. The chain employs TRBV9 and TRBJ2-7; D unclear. The CDR3 is made up of 13 amino acids. Per germline, CDR1 SGDLS and CDR2 YYNGEE. Between the trimmed V and J ends, which lost 4 bases and 7 bases, there was a span of 15 bases. CDR3 DNA sequence: TGTGCCAGCAGCCCCCCCCGTGCGGCAGAGCAGTACTTC. This encodes CASSPPRAAEQYF.

The rearrangement uses TRBV20-1 and TRBJ2-7; 8 bases match TRBD1. Germline CDR1 DFQATT, CDR2 SNEGSKA (reference sequence). The CDR3 length is 14 residues. Trimming took 2 bases from V and 2 from J; bases not matched to a gene: 5. CDR3 sequence: CSARNGQGAYEQYF. The CDR3 coding sequence is TGCAGTGCTAGAAACGGACAGGGAGCCTACGAGCAGTACTTC.

There are many counts of this clonotype. The rearrangement joins TRBV29-1 to TRBJ2-3, with 7 bases aligning to TRBD1. Germline CDR1 is SQVTM and CDR2 is ANQGSEA. With V trimmed by 7 bases and J by 1 base, 11 bases remained unmatched. The CDR3 is 15 residues long. CDR3 coding DNA: TGCAGCGGGACACCCGTCGGACAGGGCACAGATACGCAGTATTTT. It yields the protein CSGTPVGQGTDTQYF.

A word on this clonotype: This may come from a read error, since a much larger clone is one base off. V usage is TRBV4-3 and J usage is TRBJ2-7, with D perhaps matching TRBD2 (6 bases). The CDR3 length is 16 residues. CDR1 is LGHNA, CDR2 YSLEER, per germline. V gave up 1 base and J gave up 2 bases, with 15 bases separating them. CDR3 sequence reads: CASSQGRGGATYEQYF. In nucleotides, the CDR3 is TGCGCCAGCAGCCAAGGTCGCGGCGGGGCGACCTACGAGCAGTACTTC.

Many counts were recorded for this clonotype. No DNA is shown, since the ends of the CDR3 on it are uncertain; the CDR3 is the one TCRdb lists. The chain employs TRBV2 and TRBJ1-5. Germline V gene sequence: CDR1 SNHLY, CDR2 FYNNEI. The CDR3 adds up to 13 amino acids, both ends counted. The CDR3 sequence: CASSTSGDQPQHF.

In its sample, this clonotype was seen many times. The genes are TRBV19 and TRBJ1-1; D is uncertain. V was trimmed by 9 bases and J by 3 bases, leaving 14 bases between them. Germline V gene data show CDR1 as LNHDA and CDR2 as SQIVND (reference sequence). The CDR3 runs 13 residues. The CDR3 sequence: CASKDPGDTEAFF. CDR3 nucleotide sequence: TGTGCCAGCAAAGACCCCGGGGACACTGAAGCTTTCTTT. The full variable domain, in which reference TRBV19 and TRBJ1-1 provide the parts outside the CDR3, is DGGITQSPKYLFRKEGQNVTLSCEQNLNHDAMYWYRQDPGQGLRLIYYSQIVNDFQKGDIAEGYSVSREKKESFPLTVTSAQKNPTAFYLCASKDPGDTEAFFGQGTRLTVV.

Comment on this clonotype: A much larger clone sits a single nucleotide away, making a read error possible. The chain links TRBV9 to TRBJ2-2; maybe TRBD1 (5 bases). The CDR3 sequence is 14 residues long. Per germline, CDR1 SGDLS and CDR2 YYNGEE. The CDR3 coding sequence is TGTGCCAGCGGGCAGGGATCGAACGCCGGGGAGCTGTTTTTT. Its translation is CASGQGSNAGELFF. Filled out from reference TRBV9 and TRBJ2-2, the complete variable domain reads DSGVTQTPKHLITATGQRVTLRCSPRSGDLSVYWYQQSLDQGLQFLIQYYNGEERAKGNILERFSAQQFPDLHSELNLSSLELGDSALYFCASGQGSNAGELFFGEGSRLTVL.

Worth noting for this clonotype: With a much larger clone just one base away, this may be a read error. The CDR3 coding sequence is TGTGCCAGCAGAGTTCACAGGGCCACGAACACTGAAGCTCTCTTT. Translating gives CASRVHRATNTEALF. V is TRBV6-2 or TRBV6-3 and J is TRBJ1-1, with TRBD1 as a possible D gene (6 bases). Germline loops: CDR1 MNHEY, CDR2 SVGEGT. This CDR3 contains 15 residues.

This clonotype was counted ten times or more. The J gene is TRBJ2-4, the V gene TRBV20-1, with D possibly matching TRBD1 (6 bases). The germline V and J ends were trimmed by 0 bases and 8 bases, with 17 bases remaining between them. The CDR3 covers 15 residues. Per germline, CDR1 DFQATT and CDR2 SNEGSKA (reference sequence). CDR3 bases: TGCAGTGCTAGAGATCGGGAACAGGGTCGGTACATTCAGTACTTC. Translated: CSARDREQGRYIQYF.

This clonotype was seen at least ten times. The chain carries TRBV25-1 and TRBJ2-5; 8 nucleotides match TRBD1. Trimming removed 3 bases from V and 1 base from J; junction bases left unmatched: 4. Germline CDR1 reads MGHDK; CDR2 reads SYGVNS. The CDR3 consists of 15 residues. CDR3 loop: CASSDGRGPQETQYF. DNA of the CDR3: TGTGCCAGCAGTGATGGCAGGGGGCCCCAAGAGACCCAGTACTTC.

At least ten counts were recorded for this clonotype. The chain joins TRBV19 to TRBJ2-7; perhaps TRBD2 as D (6 bases). Trimming stripped 4 bases from V and 4 bases from J, with 11 bases between. Germline assignment: CDR1 LNHDA and CDR2 SQIVND (reference sequence). CDR3 length equals 13 residues. The CDR3 reads CASSTGTGYEQYF. CDR3 in DNA: TGTGCCAGTAGTACCGGGACTGGGTACGAGCAGTACTTC.

The V and J genes are TRBV30 and TRBJ1-1; TRBD1 agrees at 7 bases. The germline gives CDR1 GTSNPN, CDR2 SVGIG (reference sequence). This CDR3 spans 13 amino acids. The junction had 5 bases not matched to a gene; V was cut back by 3 bases and J by 4 bases. The CDR3 DNA follows: TGTGCCTGGAGGGAGGGGGCGGCCACTGAAGCTTTCTTT. The encoded protein is CAWREGAATEAFF. The entire variable domain, with the rest obtained from reference TRBV30 and TRBJ1-1, is as follows: SQTIHQWPATLVQPVGSPLSLECTVEGTSNPNLYWYRQAAGRGLQLLFYSVGIGQISSEVPQNLSASRPQDRQFILSSKKLLLSDSGFYLCAWREGAATEAFFGQGTRLTVV.

Details on this clonotype: A clone one base away is much larger, so this may be a read error. This likely comes from a read error, as the CDR3 has no conserved phenylalanine or tryptophan at its end. This chain joins TRBV12-3 or TRBV12-4 and TRBJ1-6; 7 bases align to TRBD1. The CDR3 runs 19 residues. Losses at the gene ends were 2 bases for V and 4 bases for J; bases not matched to a gene: 14. The chain's CDR3 is CASSLRNLAEQGYNSPLHL. CDR3 nucleotide sequence: TGTGCCAGCAGTTTAAGGAATCTCGCCGAACAGGGGTATAATTCACCCCTCCACCTT.

This clonotype was detected many times. The chain uses TRBV7-9 and TRBJ2-3; TRBD1 matches at 10 bases. Germline lookup yields CDR1 SEHNR and CDR2 FQNEAQ (reference sequence). There are 19 residues in the CDR3. The junction had 15 bases not matched to a gene; V was cut back by 6 bases and J by 0 bases. The CDR3 coding sequence is TGTGCCAGCAGTCCAGACAGGGGGCGCTTACAATGGAGCACAGATACGCAGTATTTT. Translated, it gives CASSPDRGRLQWSTDTQYF.

The chain carries TRBV19 and TRBJ2-2, with 10 bases identical to TRBD2. Per the germline V gene, CDR1 is LNHDA and CDR2 is SQIVND (reference sequence). V lost 4 bases, J lost 7 bases, and 6 bases stayed unmatched. This CDR3 has 15 residues. DNA for the CDR3: TGTGCCAGTAGTACCAGCGGGGGGGCGATCGGGGAGCTGTTTTTT. It specifies CASSTSGGAIGELFF.

About this clonotype: A clone one base away is much larger, so this may be a read error. The chain links TRBV20-1 to TRBJ2-2; 10 bases fit TRBD2. CDR3 size: 15 residues. V dropped 7 bases and J dropped 4; count of bases not matched to a gene: 9. The germline V gene has CDR1 DFQATT and CDR2 SNEGSKA (reference sequence). The CDR3 here is CSVREREGGTGELFF. DNA of the CDR3: TGCAGTGTTAGGGAGCGGGAGGGTGGCACCGGGGAGCTGTTTTTT.

In this sample, this clonotype turned up a few times. The chain has TRBV12-3 or TRBV12-4 and TRBJ2-2; 8 bases fit TRBD2. The CDR3 has 17 amino acids. The J segment lost 0 bases and the V segment lost 6 bases, leaving 9 bases of the junction unmatched. CDR3 amino acids: CASSLSSAGANTGELFF. The CDR3 DNA is TGTGCCAGCAGCCTATCCTCAGCGGGGGCGAACACCGGGGAGCTGTTTTTT.

A word on this clonotype: A much larger clone is a single base away; this may be a read error. The V gene is TRBV28, the J gene TRBJ1-5, with D hard to call. The DNA end favors TRBJ2-3, so the J call may be wrong. Germline lookup yields CDR1 MDHEN and CDR2 SYDVKM. The CDR3 length is 12 residues. The CDR3 DNA reads as TGTGCCAGCATGGGGTCTGGGCAGCCCCAGTATTTT. Protein: CASMGSGQPQYF.

The chain couples TRBV30 to TRBJ1-1, with D tentatively TRBD1 (6 bases). The CDR3 runs to 12 residues. Per germline, CDR1 GTSNPN and CDR2 SVGIG (reference sequence). The V and J ends lost 2 bases and 3 bases respectively, with 7 bases between them. CDR3 region: CAWSQGHTEAFF. DNA of the CDR3: TGTGCCTGGAGTCAGGGGCACACTGAAGCTTTCTTT.

This clonotype was counted ten times or more. This sequence joins TRBV20-1 and TRBJ1-1; D may be TRBD1 (5 bases). The CDR3 spans 12 residues. CDR1 is DFQATT, CDR2 SNEGSKA, per germline (reference sequence). Trimming removed 2 bases at V and 3 bases at J, with 7 bases between. As DNA, the CDR3 is TGCAGTGCTAGACTGGGGGACACTGAAGCTTTCTTT. Encoded protein: CSARLGDTEAFF.